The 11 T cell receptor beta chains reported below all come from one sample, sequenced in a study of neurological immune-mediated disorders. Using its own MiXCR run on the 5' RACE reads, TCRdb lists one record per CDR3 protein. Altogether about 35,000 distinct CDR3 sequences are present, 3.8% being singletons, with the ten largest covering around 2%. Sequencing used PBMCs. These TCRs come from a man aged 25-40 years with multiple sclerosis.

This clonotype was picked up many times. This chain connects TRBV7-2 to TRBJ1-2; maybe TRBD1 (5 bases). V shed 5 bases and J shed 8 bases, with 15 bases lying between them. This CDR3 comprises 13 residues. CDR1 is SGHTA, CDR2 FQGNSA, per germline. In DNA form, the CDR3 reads TGTGCCAGCAGCCGGGATTTCAAGGGGGGCTACACCTTC. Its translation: CASSRDFKGGYTF.

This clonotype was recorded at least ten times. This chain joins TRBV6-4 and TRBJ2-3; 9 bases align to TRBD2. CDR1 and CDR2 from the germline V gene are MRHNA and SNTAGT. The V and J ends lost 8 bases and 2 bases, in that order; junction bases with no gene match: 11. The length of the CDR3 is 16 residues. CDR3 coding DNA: TGTGCCAGCGGCTGCCGACTAGCGGAGGACACAGATACGCAGTATTTT. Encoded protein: CASGCRLAEDTDTQYF.

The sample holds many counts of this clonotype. CDR3 protein: CASSRDYKYEQYF. In DNA form, the CDR3 reads TGTGCCAGCAGTCGGGACTACAAGTACGAGCAGTACTTC. This chain links TRBV6-1 with TRBJ2-7; TRBD2 aligns across 7 bases. J lost 4 bases, V lost 5 bases, and 5 bases had no gene match. Germline CDR1 is MNHNS and CDR2 is SASEGT. The CDR3 has 13 residues.

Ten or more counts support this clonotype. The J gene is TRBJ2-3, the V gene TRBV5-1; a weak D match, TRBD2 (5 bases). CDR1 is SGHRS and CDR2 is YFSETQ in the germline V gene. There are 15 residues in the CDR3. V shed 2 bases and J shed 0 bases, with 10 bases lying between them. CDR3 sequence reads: CASSFSRASTDTQYF. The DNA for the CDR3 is TGCGCCAGCAGCTTTTCGCGGGCTAGCACAGATACGCAGTATTTT.

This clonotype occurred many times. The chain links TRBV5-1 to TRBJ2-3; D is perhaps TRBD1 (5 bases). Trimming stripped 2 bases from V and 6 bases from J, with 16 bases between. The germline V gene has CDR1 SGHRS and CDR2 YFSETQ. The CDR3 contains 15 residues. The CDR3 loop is CASSLIQGSVDTQYF. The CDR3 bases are TGCGCCAGCAGCTTAATTCAGGGTTCCGTGGATACGCAGTATTTT.

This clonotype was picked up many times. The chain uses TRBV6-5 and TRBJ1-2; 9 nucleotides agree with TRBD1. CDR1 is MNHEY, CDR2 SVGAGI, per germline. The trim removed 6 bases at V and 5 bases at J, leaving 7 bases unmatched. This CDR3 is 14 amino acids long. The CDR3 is CASRIGQGIYGYTF. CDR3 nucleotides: TGTGCCAGCAGGATTGGACAGGGGATATATGGCTACACCTTC.

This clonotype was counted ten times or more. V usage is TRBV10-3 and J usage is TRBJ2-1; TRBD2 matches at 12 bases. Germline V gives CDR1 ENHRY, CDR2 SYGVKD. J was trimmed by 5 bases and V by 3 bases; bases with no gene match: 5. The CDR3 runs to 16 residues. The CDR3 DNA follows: TGTGCCATCAGTGAAGCTCTAGCGGGGGGGAACAATGAGCAGTTCTTC. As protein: CAISEALAGGNNEQFF.

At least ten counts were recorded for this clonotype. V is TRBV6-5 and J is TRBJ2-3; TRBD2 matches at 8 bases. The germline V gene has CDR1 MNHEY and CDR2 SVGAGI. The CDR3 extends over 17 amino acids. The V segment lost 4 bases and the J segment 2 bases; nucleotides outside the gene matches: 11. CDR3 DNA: TGTGCCAGCAGTTCCGCCGCCGCCGGGGGGGACACAGATACGCAGTATTTT. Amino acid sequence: CASSSAAAGGDTDTQYF.

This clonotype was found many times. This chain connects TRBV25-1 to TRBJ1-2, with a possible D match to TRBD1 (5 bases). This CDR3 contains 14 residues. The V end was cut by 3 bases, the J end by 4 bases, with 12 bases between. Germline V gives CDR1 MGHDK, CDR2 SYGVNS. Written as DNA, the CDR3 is TGTGCCAGCAGTGAGCAATTGGACATCTATGGCTACACCTTC. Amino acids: CASSEQLDIYGYTF.

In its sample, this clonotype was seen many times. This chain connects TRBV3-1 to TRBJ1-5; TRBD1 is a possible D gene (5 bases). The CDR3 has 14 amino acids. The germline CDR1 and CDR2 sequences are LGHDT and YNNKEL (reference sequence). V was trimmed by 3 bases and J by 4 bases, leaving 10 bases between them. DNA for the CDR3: TGTGCCAGCAGCCAGGGGCGGGCGAATCAGCCCCAGCATTTT. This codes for CASSQGRANQPQHF.

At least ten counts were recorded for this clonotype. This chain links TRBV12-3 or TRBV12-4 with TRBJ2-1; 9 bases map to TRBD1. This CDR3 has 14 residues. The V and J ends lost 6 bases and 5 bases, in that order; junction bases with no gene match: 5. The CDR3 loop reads CASSKDRGNNEQFF. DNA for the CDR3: TGTGCCAGCAGCAAGGACAGGGGTAACAATGAGCAGTTCTTC.